The 4 T cell receptor beta chains reported below all come from one sample, sequenced in a study of blood T cells in healthy people across ages (dated by TCRdb to the mid-2010s). Library construction relied on 5' RACE. Instrument used: Illumina HiSeq 2500. A second roughly 6 to 11 cycle PCR used a sample-barcoded 5' primer and a J-beta primer mix. TCRdb took the public reads, trimmed them with fastp at Q25, ran MiXCR for clone calling and kept in-frame beta chains. Entries are consolidated by CDR3 protein sequence, retaining the most common genes and DNA. The sample table shows some 1.4 million distinct CDR3 sequences, and 42% are seen once. The ten biggest clones cover 7.9% of the sample. Sequenced sample: blood. The receptors here all came from a woman between 18 and 29 years old in good health.

The chain recombines TRBV5-1 with TRBJ2-5; weak D call: TRBD1 (6 bases). The assigned J gene may be wrong: the sequence end matches TRBJ2-7 better. Germline lookup yields CDR1 SGHRS and CDR2 YFSETQ. This CDR3 contains 13 residues. This CDR3 is CASSLEGHREQYF. The DNA for the CDR3 is TGCGCCAGCAGCTTGGAGGGACACCGCGAGCAGTACTTC.

This clonotype was seen a single time. The chain employs TRBV7-6 and TRBJ2-3; 8 bases are a match to TRBD2. The CDR3 consists of 17 residues. The trim removed 0 bases at V and 0 bases at J, leaving 5 bases unmatched. Germline loops: CDR1 SGHVS, CDR2 FNYEAQ. In DNA, the CDR3 is TGTGCCAGCAGCTTAGCGCCGATAGCGGGAAGCACAGATACGCAGTATTTT. Amino acids: CASSLAPIAGSTDTQYF.

This chain links TRBV6-1 with TRBJ1-5; D may be TRBD1 (5 bases). V shed 6 bases and J shed 5 bases, with 14 bases lying between them. The CDR3 runs to 14 residues. Germline CDR1 MNHNS, CDR2 SASEGT. CDR3 nucleotides: TGTGCCAGCAGAAAAGGGGTTGCAGATCAGCCCCAGCATTTT. This encodes CASRKGVADQPQHF.

The rearrangement joins TRBV30 to TRBJ1-5; D perhaps matches TRBD1 (5 bases). Germline values: CDR1 GTSNPN, CDR2 SVGIG (reference sequence). V gave up 5 bases and J gave up 13 bases, with 15 bases separating them. The CDR3 is 11 amino acids. The CDR3 bases are TGTGCCTGGGGTCGGGACGGGGGTCAGCATTTT. Amino acids: CAWGRDGGQHF.